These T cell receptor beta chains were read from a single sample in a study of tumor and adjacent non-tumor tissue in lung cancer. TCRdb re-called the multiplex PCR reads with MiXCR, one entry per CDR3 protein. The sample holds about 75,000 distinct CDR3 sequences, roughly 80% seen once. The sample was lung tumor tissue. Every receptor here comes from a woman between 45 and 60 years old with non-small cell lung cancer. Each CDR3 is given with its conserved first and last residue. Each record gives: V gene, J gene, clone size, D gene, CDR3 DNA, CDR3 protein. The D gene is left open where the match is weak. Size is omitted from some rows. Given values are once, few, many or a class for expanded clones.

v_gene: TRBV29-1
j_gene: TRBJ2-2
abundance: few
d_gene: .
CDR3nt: TGCAGCCTCCCCTTGGGTCACCTAACCGGGGAGCTGTTTTTT
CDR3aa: CSLPLGHLTGELFF

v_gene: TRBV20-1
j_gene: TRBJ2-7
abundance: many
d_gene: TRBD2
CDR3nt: TGCAGTGCTTCTAGCGGGAGCTTCTACGAGCAGTACTTC
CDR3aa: CSASSGSFYEQYF

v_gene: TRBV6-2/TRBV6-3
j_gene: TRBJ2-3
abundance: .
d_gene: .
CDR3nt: TGTGCCAGCAGTTCCCCCCGCCTCGGGGATATGAAGTATTTT
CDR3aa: CASSSPRLGDMKYF

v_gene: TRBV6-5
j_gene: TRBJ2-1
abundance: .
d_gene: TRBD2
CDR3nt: TGTGCCAACAAAACGGACGAGTATAGCGGGGACAATGAGCAGTTCTTT
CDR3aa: CANKTDEYSGDNEQFF

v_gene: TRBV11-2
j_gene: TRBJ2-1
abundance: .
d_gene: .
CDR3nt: TGTGCCAGCGGCTCGGGGTGGGGGGCCCTCGGGAATGAGCAGTTCTTC
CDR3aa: CASGSGWGALGNEQFF

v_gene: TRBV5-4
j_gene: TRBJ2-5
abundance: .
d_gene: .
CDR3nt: TGTGCAAGCAGCCCGGGCTATCACCTGCGCGAGACCCAGTACTTC
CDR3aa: CASSPGYHLRETQYF

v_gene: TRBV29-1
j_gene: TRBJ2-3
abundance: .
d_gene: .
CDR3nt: TGCAGCGGGGACATGACCCCTGGATCTACATATACGCAGTATTTT
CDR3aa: CSGDMTPGSTYTQYF

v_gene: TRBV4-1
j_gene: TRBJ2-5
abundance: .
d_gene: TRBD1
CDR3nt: TGCGCCGGCAGCCTGGGTAGGGGGCGGCCAGAGACCCAGTACTTT
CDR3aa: CAGSLGRGRPETQYF

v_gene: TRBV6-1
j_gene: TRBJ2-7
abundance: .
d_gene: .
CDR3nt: TGTGCCGGCACTATCCAACTAGAAAGCGATTCCTACGAGCGGTACTTC
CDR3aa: CAGTIQLESDSYERYF

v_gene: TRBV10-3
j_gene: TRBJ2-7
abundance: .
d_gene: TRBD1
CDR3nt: TGTGCCATCAGTGACCCCGGGACAGGTGGCTACAAGCAGTACTTC
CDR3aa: CAISDPGTGGYKQYF

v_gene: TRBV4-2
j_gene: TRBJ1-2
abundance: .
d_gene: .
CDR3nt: TGTGCCAGCAGCCATTCAGGGGATAACTATGGCTACACCTTC
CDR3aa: CASSHSGDNYGYTF

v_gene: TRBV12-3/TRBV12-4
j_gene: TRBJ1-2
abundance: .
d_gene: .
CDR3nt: TGTGTCACCCCCAGGGAACGCGGTGACTACACCTTC
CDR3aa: CVTPRERGDYTF

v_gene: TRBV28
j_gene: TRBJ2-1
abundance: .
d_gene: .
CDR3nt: TGTGCCAGCAGTTCTCCCAAGTGGCAGAAGTACAATGGGCAGTTCTTC
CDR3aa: CASSSPKWQKYNGQFF

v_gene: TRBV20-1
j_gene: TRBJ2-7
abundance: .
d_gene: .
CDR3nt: TGCAGTGCTAGAGCTCGGGACTTCTACGAGGAGTTCTTC
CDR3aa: CSARARDFYEEFF

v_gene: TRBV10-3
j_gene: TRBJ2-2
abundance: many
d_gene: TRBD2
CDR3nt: TGTGCCATCAAGGCGGGAGGCCCCGGGAACACCGGGGAGCTGTTTTTT
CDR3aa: CAIKAGGPGNTGELFF

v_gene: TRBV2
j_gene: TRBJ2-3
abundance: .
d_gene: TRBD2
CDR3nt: TGTGCCAGCAGTGAAGGAGCTAGCGGCTACATAGGTACGCAGTATTTT
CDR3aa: CASSEGASGYIGTQYF

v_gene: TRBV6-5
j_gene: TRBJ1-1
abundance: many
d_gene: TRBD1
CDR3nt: TGTGCCAGCGGTATCGGGACAGGGGGCTCCTCAGCTTTCTTT
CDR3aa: CASGIGTGGSSAFF

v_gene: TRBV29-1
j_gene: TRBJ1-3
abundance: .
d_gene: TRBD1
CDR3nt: TGCAGCGTTGAAGGCCTAGGCAGGGACAGTGGAGACATCATATATTTT
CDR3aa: CSVEGLGRDSGDIIYF

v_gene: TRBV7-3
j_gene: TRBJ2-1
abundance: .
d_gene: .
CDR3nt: TGTGCCAGCAGCCGGACCGTGGGAGCCGGGGTCAATGAGCAGTCCTTC
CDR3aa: CASSRTVGAGVNEQSF

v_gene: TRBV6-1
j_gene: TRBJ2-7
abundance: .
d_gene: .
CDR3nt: TGTGTCAGTAGTACTGTCCTCGGGCAGCAGTACTTC
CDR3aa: CVSSTVLGQQYF

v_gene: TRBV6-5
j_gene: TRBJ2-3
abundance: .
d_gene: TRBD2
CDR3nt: TGTGCCAACAGAATACTAGCGGGAGGAAACACAGATACGCAGTATTTT
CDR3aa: CANRILAGGNTDTQYF

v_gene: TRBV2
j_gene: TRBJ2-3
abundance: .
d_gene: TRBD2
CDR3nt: TGTGCCAGCAGTGAAGGAACTAGCGGCTACACAGATACCCAGTATTTT
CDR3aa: CASSEGTSGYTDTQYF

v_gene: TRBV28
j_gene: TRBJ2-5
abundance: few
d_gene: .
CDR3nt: TGTGCCAGCAGGGGAACCGGGACTTCAGAGACCCAGTACTTC
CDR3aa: CASRGTGTSETQYF

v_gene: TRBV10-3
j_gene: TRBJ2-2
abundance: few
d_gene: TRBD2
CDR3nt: TGTGCCATCACTGGAGGGACTAGCGGGAGCGTTGGGGAGCTATTTTTT
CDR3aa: CAITGGTSGSVGELFF

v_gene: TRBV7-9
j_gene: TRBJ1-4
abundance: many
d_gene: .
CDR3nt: TGTGCCAGCAGCTTGAGGGGGAGAGGGGATGAAAAACTGTTTTTT
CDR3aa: CASSLRGRGDEKLFF

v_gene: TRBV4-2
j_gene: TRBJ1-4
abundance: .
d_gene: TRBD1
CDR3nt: TGTGCCAGCAGTCAAGATACCGAGACAGGGGGCGAAAAATTGTTTTTT
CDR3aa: CASSQDTETGGEKLFF

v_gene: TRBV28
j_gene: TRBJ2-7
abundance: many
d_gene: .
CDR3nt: TGTGCCAGCAGTTTAGGGGGGGACAGACTCTACGAGCAGTACTTC
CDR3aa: CASSLGGDRLYEQYF

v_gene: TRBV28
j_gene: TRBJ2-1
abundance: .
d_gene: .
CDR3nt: TGTGCGAGCACCTTGGCGTACCGGAATGAGCAGTTCTTC
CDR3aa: CASTLAYRNEQFF

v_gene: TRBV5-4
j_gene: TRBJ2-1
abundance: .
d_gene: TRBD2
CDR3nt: TGTGCCAGCAGCTTTAGCGGGAGTAATTACAATGGGCAGTTATTC
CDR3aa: CASSFSGSNYNGQLF

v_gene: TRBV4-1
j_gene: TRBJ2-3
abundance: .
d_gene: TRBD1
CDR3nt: TGCGCCAGCAGTCAGCTGACAGGGGCAGATACGCAGTATTTT
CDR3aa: CASSQLTGADTQYF

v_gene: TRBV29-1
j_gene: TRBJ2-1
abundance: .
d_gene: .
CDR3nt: TGCAGCGTTGAAGATCGAAGTAGGCTCTATAATGAGCAGTTCTTC
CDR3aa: CSVEDRSRLYNEQFF

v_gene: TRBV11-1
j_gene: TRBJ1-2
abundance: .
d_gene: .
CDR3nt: TGTGCTATCAAGACGAATTGCTATGGCTACACCTTC
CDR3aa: CAIKTNCYGYTF

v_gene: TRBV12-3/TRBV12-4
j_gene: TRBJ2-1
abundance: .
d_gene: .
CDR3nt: TGTGCCAGCGGTTTATACGGGGGTAATGAGCAGTTATTC
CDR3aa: CASGLYGGNEQLF

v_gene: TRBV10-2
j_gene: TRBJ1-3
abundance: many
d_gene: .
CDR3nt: .
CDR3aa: CASSSSYAGNTIYF

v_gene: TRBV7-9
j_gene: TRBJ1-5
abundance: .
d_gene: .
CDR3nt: TGCGCCAGCAGCACACTCGGGGGTCCGGGCAATCAGCCCCAGCATTTT
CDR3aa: CASSTLGGPGNQPQHF

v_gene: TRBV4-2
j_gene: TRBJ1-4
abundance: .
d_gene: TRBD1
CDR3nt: TGTGCCAGCAGCCCAACAGCGGGACAGCCTAATGAAAAACTTTTTTTT
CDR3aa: CASSPTAGQPNEKLFF

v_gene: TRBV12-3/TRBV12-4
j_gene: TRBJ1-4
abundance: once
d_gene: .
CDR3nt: TGTGCCAGCAGTTTTGGGAGCCCAAATGGAAAACCGTTTTTT
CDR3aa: CASSFGSPNGKPFF

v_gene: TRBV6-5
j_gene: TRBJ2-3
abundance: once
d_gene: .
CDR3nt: TGTGTCGTGTGGCATCAAGTCACAGATACGCAGTGTTTT
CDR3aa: CVVWHQVTDTQCF

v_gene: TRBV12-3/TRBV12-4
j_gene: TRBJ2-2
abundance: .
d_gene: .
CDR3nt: TGTGCCAGCAGTCCCATCCCCGGGAATATGGGGGCCGGGGAGCTGTTTTTT
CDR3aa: CASSPIPGNMGAGELFF

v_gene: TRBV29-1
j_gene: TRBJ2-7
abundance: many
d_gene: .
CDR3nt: TGCAGCGTTGGCATTGGGACGGCCTACGGGCAGTACTTC
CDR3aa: CSVGIGTAYGQYF

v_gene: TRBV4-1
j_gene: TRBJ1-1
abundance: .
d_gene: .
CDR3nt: TGCGTCAGCAGCCAAGAAGTTAGCAGTGAAGCTTTCTTT
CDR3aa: CVSSQEVSSEAFF